This TCR beta chain was recorded in a study of OX40 agonist ivuxolimab in advanced cancers. Broader study findings: Averaged across samples, CD8+ T cells carried more expanded clones than CD4+ did. Which antigen the expanded peripheral T cells recognized is unknown.

On this clone: Its antigen is unknown.

The CDR3 has 17 amino acids. Trimming stripped 4 bases from V and 2 bases from J, with 18 bases between. Germline V gene lookup returns CDR1 SGHNT and CDR2 YYREEE (reference sequence). Repertoires were generated with immunoSEQ multiplex PCR, while TCRdb's copy carries only in-frame clones and drops some. The table includes 65,000 to 80,000 clones, roughly 80% detected once. Enrollment shut out patients with autoimmune disease history or systemic immunosuppression. Specimen: CD4+ or CD8+ T cells sorted from blood, collected in a trial of the OX40 agonist ivuxolimab. This receptor was obtained from an adult with an advanced solid tumor such as melanoma, head and neck, liver or kidney cancer. The chain couples TRBV5-4 to TRBJ2-2; D is possibly TRBD2 (6 bases). Here the CDR3 reads CASSPWGSGLNTGELFF. The DNA of the CDR3 is TGTGCCAGCAGCCCCTGGGGTAGCGGACTAAACACCGGGGAGCTGTTTTTT.